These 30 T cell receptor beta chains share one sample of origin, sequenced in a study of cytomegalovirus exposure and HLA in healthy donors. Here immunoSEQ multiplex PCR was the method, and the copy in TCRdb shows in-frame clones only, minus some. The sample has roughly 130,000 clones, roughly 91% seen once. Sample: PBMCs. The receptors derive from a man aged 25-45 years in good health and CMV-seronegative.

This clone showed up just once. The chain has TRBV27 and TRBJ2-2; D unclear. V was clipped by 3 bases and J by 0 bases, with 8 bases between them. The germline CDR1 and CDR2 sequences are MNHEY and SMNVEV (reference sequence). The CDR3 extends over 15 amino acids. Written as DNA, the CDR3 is TGTGCCAGCAGTTTGTGGGCGACGAACACCGGGGAGCTGTTTTTT. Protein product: CASSLWATNTGELFF.

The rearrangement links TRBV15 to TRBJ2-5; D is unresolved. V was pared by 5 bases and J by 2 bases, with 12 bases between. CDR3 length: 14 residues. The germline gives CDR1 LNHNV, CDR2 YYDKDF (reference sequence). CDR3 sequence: CATSPKWAQETQYF. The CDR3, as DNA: TGTGCCACCAGCCCTAAGTGGGCGCAAGAGACCCAGTACTTC. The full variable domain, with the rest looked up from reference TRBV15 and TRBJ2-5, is DAMVIQNPRYQVTQFGKPVTLSCSQTLNHNVMYWYQQKSSQAPKLLFHYYDKDFNNEADTPDNFQSRRPNTSFCFLDIRSPGLGDTAMYLCATSPKWAQETQYFGPGTRLLVL.

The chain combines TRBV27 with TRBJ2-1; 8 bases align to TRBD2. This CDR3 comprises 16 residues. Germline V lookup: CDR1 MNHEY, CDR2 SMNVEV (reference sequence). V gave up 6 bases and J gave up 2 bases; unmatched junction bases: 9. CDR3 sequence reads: CASSNQRGLTYNEQFF. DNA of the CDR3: TGTGCCAGCAGCAACCAGCGGGGGCTTACCTACAATGAGCAGTTCTTC.

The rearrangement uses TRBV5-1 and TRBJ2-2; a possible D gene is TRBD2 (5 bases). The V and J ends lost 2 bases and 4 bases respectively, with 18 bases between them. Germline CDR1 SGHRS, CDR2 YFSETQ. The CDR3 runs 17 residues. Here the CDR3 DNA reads TGCGCCAGCAGCTTCTTTTTCGTAAGCGGTTCCACCGGGGAGCTGTTTTTT. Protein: CASSFFFVSGSTGELFF.

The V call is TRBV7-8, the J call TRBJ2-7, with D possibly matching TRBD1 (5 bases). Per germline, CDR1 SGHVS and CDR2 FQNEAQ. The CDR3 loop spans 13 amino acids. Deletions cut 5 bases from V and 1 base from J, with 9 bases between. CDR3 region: CASSATESYEQYF. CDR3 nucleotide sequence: TGTGCCAGCAGCGCGACAGAATCCTACGAGCAGTACTTC. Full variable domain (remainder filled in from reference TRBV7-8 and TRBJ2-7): GAGVSQSPRYKVAKRGQDVALRCDPISGHVSLFWYQQALGQGPEFLTYFQNEAQLDKSGLPSDRFFAERPEGSVSTLKIQRTQQEDSAVYLCASSATESYEQYFGPGTRLTVT.

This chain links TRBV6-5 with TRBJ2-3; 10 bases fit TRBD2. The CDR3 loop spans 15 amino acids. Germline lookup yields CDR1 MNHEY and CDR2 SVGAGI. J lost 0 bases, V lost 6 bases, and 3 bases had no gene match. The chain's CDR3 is CASRRTSGSTDTQYF. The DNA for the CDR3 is TGTGCCAGCAGGCGGACTAGCGGAAGCACAGATACGCAGTATTTT.

This chain's CDR3 is CSFSPGRRENTEAFF. The CDR3 nucleotides are TGCAGCTTCTCCCCCGGTAGACGGGAGAACACTGAAGCTTTCTTT. The rearrangement links TRBV29-1 to TRBJ1-1; no firm D call. Germline loops: CDR1 SQVTM, CDR2 ANQGSEA. The CDR3 consists of 15 residues. Trimming took off 8 bases at V and 1 base at J, with 20 bases between the two ends.

The CDR3 is CASSQARLNTEAFF. DNA for the CDR3: TGTGCCAGCAGCCAAGCTAGGTTGAACACTGAAGCTTTCTTT. The genes are TRBV14 and TRBJ1-1; D unresolved. The CDR3 spans 14 residues. Trimming took off 1 base at V and 0 bases at J, with 6 bases between the two ends. Germline lookup yields CDR1 SGHDN and CDR2 FVKESK. The whole variable domain, filled in from reference TRBV14 and TRBJ1-1, reads EAGVTQFPSHSVIEKGQTVTLRCDPISGHDNLYWYRRVMGKEIKFLLHFVKESKQDESGMPNNRFLAERTGGTYSTLKVQPAELEDSGVYFCASSQARLNTEAFFGQGTRLTVV.

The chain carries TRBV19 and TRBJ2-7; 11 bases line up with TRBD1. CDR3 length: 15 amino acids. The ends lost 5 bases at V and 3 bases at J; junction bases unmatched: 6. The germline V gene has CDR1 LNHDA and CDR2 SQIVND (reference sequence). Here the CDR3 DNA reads TGTGCCAGTAGTGCCGGGACAGGGGGATTCTACGAGCAGTACTTC. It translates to CASSAGTGGFYEQYF.

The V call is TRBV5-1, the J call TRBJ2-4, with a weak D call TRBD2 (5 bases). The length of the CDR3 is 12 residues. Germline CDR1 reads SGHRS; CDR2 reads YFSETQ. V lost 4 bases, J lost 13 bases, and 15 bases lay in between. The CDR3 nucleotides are TGCGCCAGCAGCGAAAGCCCCGGGAACCAGTACTTC. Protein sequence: CASSESPGNQYF.

CDR3 bases: TGTGCCAGCAGCCCGGGACAGGGACTGGGTGGCTACACCTTC. Its translation is CASSPGQGLGGYTF. The chain employs TRBV5-5 and TRBJ1-2, with 9 positions matching TRBD1. The germline gives CDR1 SGHKS, CDR2 YYEKEE (reference sequence). The CDR3 runs to 14 residues. V shed 4 bases, J shed 7 bases, and the junction held 8 bases outside the gene matches.

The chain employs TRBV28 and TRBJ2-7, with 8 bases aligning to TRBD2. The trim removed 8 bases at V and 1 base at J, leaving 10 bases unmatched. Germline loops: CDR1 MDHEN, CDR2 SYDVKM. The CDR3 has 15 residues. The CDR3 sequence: CASYSGGQNSYEQYF. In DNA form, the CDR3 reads TGTGCCAGCTATTCGGGGGGGCAAAATTCCTACGAGCAGTACTTC.

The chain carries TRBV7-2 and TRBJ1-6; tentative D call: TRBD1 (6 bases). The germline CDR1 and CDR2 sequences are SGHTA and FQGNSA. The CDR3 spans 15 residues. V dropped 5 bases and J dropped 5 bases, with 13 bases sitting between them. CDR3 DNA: TGTGCCAGCAGCATAGGACAGCTAGATAATTCACCCCTCCACTTT. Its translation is CASSIGQLDNSPLHF.

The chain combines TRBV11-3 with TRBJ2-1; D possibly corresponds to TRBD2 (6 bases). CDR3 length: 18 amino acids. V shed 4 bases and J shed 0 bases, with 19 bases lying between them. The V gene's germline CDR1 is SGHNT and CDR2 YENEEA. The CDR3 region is CASSSLKSGVTSYNEQFF. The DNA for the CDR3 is TGTGCCAGCAGCTCCCTTAAGTCGGGGGTAACCTCCTACAATGAGCAGTTCTTC.

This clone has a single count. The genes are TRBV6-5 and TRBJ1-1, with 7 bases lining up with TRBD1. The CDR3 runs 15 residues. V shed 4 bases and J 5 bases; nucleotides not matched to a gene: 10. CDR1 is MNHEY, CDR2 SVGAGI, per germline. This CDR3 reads CASSFREGAGTEAFF. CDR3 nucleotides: TGTGCCAGCAGTTTTCGGGAGGGGGCAGGAACTGAAGCTTTCTTT.

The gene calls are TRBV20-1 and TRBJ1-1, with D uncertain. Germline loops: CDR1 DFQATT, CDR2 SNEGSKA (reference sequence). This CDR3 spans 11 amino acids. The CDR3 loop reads CSGLPRTEAFF. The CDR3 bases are TGCAGCGGACTCCCGCGTACTGAAGCTTTCTTT.

DNA of the CDR3: TGTGCCAGCAGCTTAGTCCCCGGACAGGGGGCCGCTCCTAATGAAAAACTGTTTTTT. Translation gives CASSLVPGQGAAPNEKLFF. This chain connects TRBV11-2 to TRBJ1-4; 11 positions agree with TRBD1. The J segment lost 3 bases and the V segment lost 1 base, leaving 10 bases of the junction unmatched. The CDR3 has 19 residues. Germline assignment: CDR1 SGHAT and CDR2 FQNNGV.

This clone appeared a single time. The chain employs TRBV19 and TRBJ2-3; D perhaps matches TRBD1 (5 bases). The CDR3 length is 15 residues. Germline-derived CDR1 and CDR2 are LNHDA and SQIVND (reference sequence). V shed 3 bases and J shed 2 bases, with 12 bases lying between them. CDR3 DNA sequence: TGTGCCAGTAGTATCCCCAGGGCCCCCACAGATACGCAGTATTTT. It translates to CASSIPRAPTDTQYF.

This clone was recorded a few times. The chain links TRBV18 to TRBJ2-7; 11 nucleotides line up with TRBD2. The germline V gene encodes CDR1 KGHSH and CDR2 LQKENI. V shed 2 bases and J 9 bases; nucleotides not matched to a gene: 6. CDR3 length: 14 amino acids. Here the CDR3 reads CASSPVAGGQAQYF. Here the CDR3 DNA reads TGTGCCAGCTCACCAGTAGCGGGGGGGCAGGCGCAGTACTTC.

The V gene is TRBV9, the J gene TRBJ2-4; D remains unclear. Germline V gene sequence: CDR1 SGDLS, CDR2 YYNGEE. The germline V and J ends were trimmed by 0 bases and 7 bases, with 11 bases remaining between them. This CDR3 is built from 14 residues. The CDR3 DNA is TGTGCCAGCAGCGTAGGTACGTTCCGGAACATTCAGTACTTC. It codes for CASSVGTFRNIQYF.

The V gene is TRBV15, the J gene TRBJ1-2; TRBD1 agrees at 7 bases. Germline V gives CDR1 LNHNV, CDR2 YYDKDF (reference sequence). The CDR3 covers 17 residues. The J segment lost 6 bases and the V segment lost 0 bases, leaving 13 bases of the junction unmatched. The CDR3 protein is CATSRDSGQPLRDGYTF. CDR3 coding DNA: TGTGCCACCAGCAGAGACTCGGGACAGCCGCTTAGGGATGGCTACACCTTC.

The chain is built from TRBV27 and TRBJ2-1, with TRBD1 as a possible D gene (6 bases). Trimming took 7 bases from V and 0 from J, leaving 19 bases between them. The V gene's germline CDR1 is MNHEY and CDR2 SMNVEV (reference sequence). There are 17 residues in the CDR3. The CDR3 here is CASKFVSGTSSYNEQFF. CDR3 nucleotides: TGTGCCAGCAAGTTCGTCTCCGGGACAAGCTCCTACAATGAGCAGTTCTTC.

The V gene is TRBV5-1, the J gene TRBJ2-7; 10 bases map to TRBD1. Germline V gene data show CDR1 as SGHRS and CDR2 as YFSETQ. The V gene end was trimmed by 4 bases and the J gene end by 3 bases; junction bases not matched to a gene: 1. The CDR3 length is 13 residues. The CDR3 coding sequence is TGCGCCAGCAGCGGGACAGGGGTCTACGAGCAGTACTTC. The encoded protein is CASSGTGVYEQYF.

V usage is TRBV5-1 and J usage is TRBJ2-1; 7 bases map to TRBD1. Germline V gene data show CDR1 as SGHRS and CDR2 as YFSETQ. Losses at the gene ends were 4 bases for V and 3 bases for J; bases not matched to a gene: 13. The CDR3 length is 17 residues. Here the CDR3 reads CASSQYYGTVSYNEQFF. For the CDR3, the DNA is TGCGCCAGCAGCCAATACTATGGGACAGTAAGCTACAATGAGCAGTTCTTC.

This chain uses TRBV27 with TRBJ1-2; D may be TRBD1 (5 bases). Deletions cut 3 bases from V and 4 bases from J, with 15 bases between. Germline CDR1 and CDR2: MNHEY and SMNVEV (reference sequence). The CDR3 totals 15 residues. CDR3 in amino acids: CASSLRAGGGYGYTF. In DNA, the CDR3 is TGTGCCAGCAGTTTGAGGGCGGGGGGTGGCTATGGCTACACCTTC.

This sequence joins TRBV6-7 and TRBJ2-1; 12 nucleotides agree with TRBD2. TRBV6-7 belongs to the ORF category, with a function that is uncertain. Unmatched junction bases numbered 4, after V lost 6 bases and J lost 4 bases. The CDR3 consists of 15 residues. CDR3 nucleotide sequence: TGTGCCAGCAGAAGACTAGCGGGGGAATACAATGAGCAGTTCTTC. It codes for CASRRLAGEYNEQFF.

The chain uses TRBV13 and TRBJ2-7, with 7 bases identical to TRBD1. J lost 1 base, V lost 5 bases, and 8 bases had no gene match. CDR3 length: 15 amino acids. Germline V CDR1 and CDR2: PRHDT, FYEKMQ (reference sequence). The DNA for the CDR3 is TGTGCCAGCAGCCTGCAGGGGGTCCCTTCCTACGAGCAGTACTTC. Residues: CASSLQGVPSYEQYF.

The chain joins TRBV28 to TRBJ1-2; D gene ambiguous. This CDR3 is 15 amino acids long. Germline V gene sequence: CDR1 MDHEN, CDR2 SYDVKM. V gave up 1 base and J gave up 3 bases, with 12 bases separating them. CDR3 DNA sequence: TGTGCCAGCAGTTTATTTACTCGGGGTGACTATGGCTACACCTTC. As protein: CASSLFTRGDYGYTF.

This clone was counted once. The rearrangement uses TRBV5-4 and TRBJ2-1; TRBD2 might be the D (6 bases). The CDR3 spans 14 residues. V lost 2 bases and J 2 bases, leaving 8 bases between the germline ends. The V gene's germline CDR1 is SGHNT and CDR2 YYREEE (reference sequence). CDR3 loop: CASSLAGPYNEQFF. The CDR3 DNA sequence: TGTGCCAGCAGCTTAGCGGGCCCCTACAATGAGCAGTTCTTC.

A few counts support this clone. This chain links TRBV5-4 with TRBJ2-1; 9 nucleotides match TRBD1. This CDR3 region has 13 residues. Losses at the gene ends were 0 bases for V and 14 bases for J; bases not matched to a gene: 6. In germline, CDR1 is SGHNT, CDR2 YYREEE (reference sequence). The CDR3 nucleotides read TGTGCCAGCAGCTTGGTCGGGACAGGGTACGAGTTCTTC. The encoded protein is CASSLVGTGYEFF.